This TCR beta chain was observed in a study of T cell responses to AZD1222 COVID-19 vaccine. Findings and caveats of the study: Most donors were white British and more were female, and clonal diversity was possibly underestimated. Among spike-specific TCRs, nearly half reportedly target unmutated variant regions. Vaccine-associated CD4 TCRs spanned spike, dominant at 160-218 and 743-854. Spike-specific TCR breadth and depth went up after people got two AZD1222 doses.

Concerning this clone itself: Antigen: not known.

Trimming left V 1 base short and J 3 bases short, with 16 bases between. There are 16 residues in the CDR3. Germline CDR1 reads SGHDT; CDR2 reads YYEEEE. Sequenced by immunoSEQ multiplex PCR; TCRdb stores in-frame clones only, minus some. The data hold roughly 120,000 clones, with 91% observed a single time. The sequenced sample was peripheral blood, obtained on day 0 of AZD1222 vaccination. V gene TRBV5-6 combines with J gene TRBJ1-1; D possibly corresponds to TRBD1 (5 bases). This TCR came from an adult in good health. DNA for the CDR3: TGTGCCAGCAGCTTGATCGGGAGGGGTGGGGACACTGAAGCTTTCTTT. Its protein product is CASSLIGRGGDTEAFF.